Listed below are T cell receptor beta chains from one sample, sequenced in a study of healthy donors' naive CD4 and CD8 T cells. TCRdb re-derived calls from the reads in MiXCR, one entry per CDR3 protein. The sample comprises 150,000 to 200,000 distinct CDR3 sequences, under 85% of which are singletons, and more than 2% rests with the top ten. Sequences were obtained from naive CD4+ and CD8+ T cells sorted from blood, pooled from several donors. The receptors here all came from a pool of human donors in good health; the sample pools cells from several healthy donors. Both conserved end residues are part of each CDR3. The order of the fields is clone size, D gene, V gene, J gene, CDR3 DNA, CDR3 protein. A D gene is named only where the DNA matches it firmly. Size is stated for part of the rows, as once, few or many counts, or as a class when the clone is expanded.

-	-	TRBV29-1	TRBJ2-7	TGCAGCGTGGACTTCTCGGTGTACCGGGCCTCCTACGAGCAGTACTTC	CSVDFSVYRASYEQYF
-	-	TRBV29-1	TRBJ1-2	TGCAGCGTTTCCAATAACTATGGCTACACCTTC	CSVSNNYGYTF
-	-	TRBV29-1	TRBJ2-3	TGCAGCGCCGCCCGTATCGGGTCCAGTACAGATACGCAGTATTTT	CSAARIGSSTDTQYF
-	-	TRBV29-1	TRBJ1-3	TGCAGCGTTCGGATTGGAAACACCATATATTTT	CSVRIGNTIYF
few	TRBD1	TRBV30	TRBJ2-7	TGTGCCTGGAGTTTTGGGACAGGACCATCCTACGAGCAGTACTTC	CAWSFGTGPSYEQYF
-	-	TRBV15	TRBJ2-1	TGTGCCACCAGTTCCAGGGACAATGAGCAGTTCTTC	CATSSRDNEQFF
-	-	TRBV18	TRBJ2-5	TGTGCCAGCTCACCAAGGGACACCCAAGAGACCCAGTACTTC	CASSPRDTQETQYF
-	-	TRBV28	TRBJ1-4	TGTGCCAGCAGTTCGGTAGGGGACGTGCCTAATGAAAAACTGTTTTTT	CASSSVGDVPNEKLFF
-	-	TRBV20-1	TRBJ2-5	TGCAGTGCTAGAGATCAAGGCCTCGCCAAGACCCAGTACTTC	CSARDQGLAKTQYF
few	-	TRBV27	TRBJ2-7	TGTGCCAGCAGTTCGGACAGTTCCTACGAGCAGTACTTC	CASSSDSSYEQYF
few	TRBD1	TRBV29-1	TRBJ2-7	TGCAGCGTCCTCCGGAGGGGGACAGGGGTTTACGAGCAGTACTTC	CSVLRRGTGVYEQYF
-	TRBD2	TRBV12-3/TRBV12-4	TRBJ2-1	TGTGCCAGCAGTTCTACCTTAGCGGGGGCCTACAATGAGCAGTTCTTC	CASSSTLAGAYNEQFF
-	-	TRBV29-1	TRBJ2-4	TGCAGCGTTGAAGGGACGGTAGGCACCAAGTTTAAGTACTTC	CSVEGTVGTKFKYF
-	TRBD1	TRBV19	TRBJ1-5	TGTGCCAGTAGTATTGGGACAGGGCCTAGCAATCAGCCCCAGCATTTT	CASSIGTGPSNQPQHF
-	-	TRBV29-1	TRBJ1-2	TGCAGCGTTATCGGGGGCTATGGCTACACCTTC	CSVIGGYGYTF
few	TRBD1	TRBV6-5	TRBJ1-2	TGTGCCAGCAGTCCTTGGACAGGTCTCAACTATGGCTACACCTTC	CASSPWTGLNYGYTF
-	-	TRBV6-1	TRBJ1-1	TGTGCCAGCAGTTACCCCGTCACTGAAGCTTTCTTT	CASSYPVTEAFF
-	-	TRBV30	TRBJ2-7	TGTGCCTGGAGGACGGGACTTCTGAACGAGCAGTACTTC	CAWRTGLLNEQYF
-	-	TRBV2	TRBJ1-1	TGTGCCAGCAGTGACGCAGGGACTGAAGCTTTCTTT	CASSDAGTEAFF
-	-	TRBV29-1	TRBJ2-3	TGCAGCGTTTTGTGGGGGCGGGATACGCAGTATTTT	CSVLWGRDTQYF
-	-	TRBV6-6	TRBJ2-7	TGTGCCAGCAGTTACGGATTGTCCGAGCAGTACTTC	CASSYGLSEQYF
-	-	TRBV28	TRBJ2-3	TGTGCCAGCAGGAACTGGGTCGTTGGAAGAGATACGCAGTATTTT	CASRNWVVGRDTQYF